This TCR beta chain is drawn from a study of T cell responses to AZD1222 COVID-19 vaccine. Overall study results and limits: Only five to seven AZD1222 recipients tested seropositive at baseline.

This CDR3 contains 12 residues. Germline CDR1 reads SEHNR; CDR2 reads FQNEAQ (reference sequence). V shed 5 bases and J 11 bases; nucleotides not matched to a gene: 7. TCRdb's copy holds only in-frame clones and misses some; the assay was immunoSEQ multiplex PCR. This table has around 140,000 clones, about nine tenths appearing once. Combined were second doses at about 4 or about 12 weeks. About this clone itself: Its matching antigen is unknown.

The V gene is TRBV7-9, the J gene TRBJ2-3; 7 bases align to TRBD1. The sequencing here drew on peripheral blood, taken 28 days after the second AZD1222 dose. The sequence derives from an adult who received the AZD1222 COVID-19 vaccine. The CDR3 DNA follows: TGTGCCAGCAGCCCAACCACAGGGGAGCAGTATTTT. It codes for CASSPTTGEQYF.